These 15 T cell receptor beta chains were sequenced from one sample in a study of blood T cell repertoires in COVID-19. Data came from immunoSEQ multiplex PCR; TCRdb stores just in-frame clones and leaves some out. The sample carries fewer than 250,000 clones, around nine tenths recorded once. The specimen was PBMCs or T cells enriched from blood (not recorded which). These receptors originate from a man aged 25-40 years in a cohort exposed to, infected with or recovered from COVID-19 (not recorded which).

This chain joins TRBV5-8 and TRBJ2-1, with 7 bases lining up with TRBD2. CDR3 length: 16 amino acids. Germline V gene lookup returns CDR1 SGHTS and CDR2 YDEGEE. V dropped 1 base and J dropped 2; count of bases not matched to a gene: 6. In DNA, the CDR3 is TGTGCCAGCAGCTTGTATTGGCGGGAGACCTACAATGAGCAGTTCTTC. It encodes CASSLYWRETYNEQFF.

This chain connects TRBV7-6 to TRBJ1-1; 9 bases fit TRBD1. The ends lost 6 bases at V and 0 bases at J; junction bases unmatched: 20. The germline V gene has CDR1 SGHVS and CDR2 FNYEAQ. This CDR3 contains 20 residues. The CDR3, as DNA: TGTGCCAGCAGTCGTGGGACAGGGCGGGCGAAAACTAATATGAACACTGAAGCTTTCTTT. This codes for CASSRGTGRAKTNMNTEAFF.

This chain connects TRBV3-1 (or the pseudogene TRBV3-2) to TRBJ2-7; 10 positions agree with TRBD2. The V gene's germline CDR1 is LGHDT and CDR2 YNNKEL (reference sequence). Germline trimming cut 4 bases from V and 3 bases from J; bases unmatched to any gene: 15. There are 18 residues in the CDR3. The CDR3 is CASSPPWGLAGVRYEQYF. In DNA, the CDR3 is TGTGCCAGCAGCCCCCCGTGGGGGCTAGCGGGAGTCCGCTACGAGCAGTACTTC.

J is TRBJ2-7 and V is TRBV9; D remains unclear. V shed 0 bases and J shed 3 bases, with 13 bases lying between them. The CDR3 spans 15 residues. Germline V gives CDR1 SGDLS, CDR2 YYNGEE. As DNA, the CDR3 is TGTGCCAGCAGCGTAGGCCCCTCTGGCGGCTACGAGCAGTACTTC. Its translation: CASSVGPSGGYEQYF.

This chain links TRBV6-5 with TRBJ2-1; 9 nucleotides line up with TRBD2. The CDR3 is 15 residues long. J was trimmed by 4 bases and V by 7 bases; bases with no gene match: 8. Germline values: CDR1 MNHEY, CDR2 SVGAGI. The CDR3 protein is CASTSRLAAYNEQFF. The CDR3 DNA is TGTGCCAGCACCTCGAGACTAGCGGCGTACAATGAGCAGTTCTTC.

The V call is TRBV28, the J call TRBJ1-6; perhaps TRBD1 as D (5 bases). Germline CDR1 and CDR2: MDHEN and SYDVKM. V was trimmed by 4 bases and J by 0 bases, leaving 10 bases between them. The CDR3 is made up of 16 amino acids. This CDR3 reads CASSSDMSSYNSPLHF. The CDR3 DNA is TGTGCCAGCAGTTCGGACATGAGCTCCTATAATTCACCCCTCCACTTT.

Only one count was recorded for this clone. The V call is TRBV5-1, the J call TRBJ2-2, with D unclear. The CDR3 totals 15 residues. V lost 0 bases and J lost 3, with 9 bases in between. Germline values: CDR1 SGHRS, CDR2 YFSETQ. The CDR3 protein is CASSLEVTDTGELFF. The DNA for the CDR3 is TGCGCCAGCAGCTTGGAAGTTACGGACACCGGGGAGCTGTTTTTT.

This rearrangement joins TRBV10-3 to TRBJ2-1, with 8 bases aligning to TRBD1. J was trimmed by 10 bases and V by 5 bases; bases with no gene match: 7. The CDR3 contains 13 residues. Germline V gene sequence: CDR1 ENHRY, CDR2 SYGVKD. The CDR3 loop is CAISHQGAGEQFF. As DNA, the CDR3 is TGTGCCATCAGTCATCAGGGGGCTGGGGAGCAGTTCTTC.

The V call is TRBV19, the J call TRBJ2-1, with a possible D match to TRBD1 (6 bases). There are 16 residues in the CDR3. The germline V and J ends were trimmed by 0 bases and 5 bases, with 14 bases remaining between them. The germline V gene has CDR1 LNHDA and CDR2 SQIVND (reference sequence). CDR3 sequence reads: CASSIDPRGSNNEQFF. The CDR3 DNA reads as TGTGCCAGTAGTATAGATCCCAGGGGATCTAACAATGAGCAGTTCTTC.

The CDR3 protein is CASNRGWQETQYF. The CDR3 coding sequence is TGTGCCAGTAACAGGGGTTGGCAAGAGACCCAGTACTTC. The chain carries TRBV6-5 and TRBJ2-5, with 7 bases that match TRBD1. The CDR3 sequence is 13 residues long. Germline trimming cut 9 bases from V and 2 bases from J; bases unmatched to any gene: 6. Looked up from germline, CDR1 is MNHEY and CDR2 is SVGAGI.

This clone was detected only once. The rearrangement uses TRBV28 and TRBJ1-2; TRBD1 matches 9 bases. Per the germline V gene, CDR1 is MDHEN and CDR2 is SYDVKM. The CDR3 runs to 13 residues. Trimming cost V 9 bases and J 5 bases; bases outside gene matches: 7. CDR3 DNA sequence: TGTGCCAGTCACCGGGACAGGGTTTATGGCTACACCTTC. This gives the protein CASHRDRVYGYTF.

The CDR3 DNA sequence: TGTGCCATCAGTGAGCTCGGGACTGCACTTACGGGTGGCTACACCTTC. Its translation is CAISELGTALTGGYTF. The J gene is TRBJ1-2, the V gene TRBV10-3; the D gene is possibly TRBD1 (5 bases). Trimming removed 2 bases from V and 7 bases from J, with 20 bases in between. The CDR3 length is 16 residues. CDR1 is ENHRY and CDR2 is SYGVKD in the germline V gene.

This chain uses TRBV6-5 with TRBJ2-3; D is unresolved. Trimming removed 6 bases at V and 0 bases at J, with 10 bases between. CDR1 is MNHEY, CDR2 SVGAGI, per germline. CDR3 length: 14 amino acids. The DNA of the CDR3 is TGTGCCAGCAGCAGATACGCAAGCACAGATACGCAGTATTTT. Amino acids: CASSRYASTDTQYF.

J is TRBJ1-4 and V is TRBV12-5; the D gene is possibly TRBD1 (5 bases). Germline-derived CDR1 and CDR2 are LGHNT and FRNRAP. The CDR3 has 14 amino acids. Trimming stripped 5 bases from V and 3 bases from J, with 10 bases between. CDR3 nucleotide sequence: TGTGCTAGTGGTCGACAGTCCTCTAATGAAAAACTGTTTTTT. Translated: CASGRQSSNEKLFF.

CDR3 nucleotides: TGTGCCAGCAGCTTAGGACAGTTCCCGGGTCAGCCCCAGCATTTT. Protein product: CASSLGQFPGQPQHF. The V gene is TRBV7-9, the J gene TRBJ1-5, with TRBD1 as a possible D gene (5 bases). Germline V lookup: CDR1 SEHNR, CDR2 FQNEAQ (reference sequence). Deletions cut 1 base from V and 6 bases from J, with 13 bases between. The CDR3 consists of 15 residues.